One sample yielded the 5 T cell receptor beta chains listed below, sequenced in a study of PD-L1 blockade in urothelial cancer (dated by TCRdb to 2016 to 2017). Library prep was done by the immunoSEQ multiplex PCR assay. The table was pulled from immuneACCESS by TCRdb, which kept in-frame rearrangements only. Such tables lose some clones; where checked, under half of the loss comes from unresolved V genes, and the rest has no known cause. The sample contains around 80,000 clones, under 95% of them found a single time. About 0.91% of the sample belongs to the ten largest clones. According to the study, the label for this sample's time point signals: peripheral blood 6 weeks after treatment start. The sequencing used PBMCs, collected around atezolizumab (anti-PD-L1) treatment. The receptor set was obtained from a woman of 80 years or more with urothelial cancer.

This clone has a single count. The rearrangement links TRBV25-1 to TRBJ2-4, with TRBD2 matching over 8 bases. The CDR3 loop spans 16 amino acids. Germline V gene lookup returns CDR1 MGHDK and CDR2 SYGVNS. The junction had 7 bases not matched to a gene; V was cut back by 3 bases and J by 3 bases. The CDR3 DNA is TGTGCCAGCAGTGATCCAGCGGGAGCAGTCAAAAACATTCAGTACTTC. Residues: CASSDPAGAVKNIQYF.

This chain joins TRBV7-3 and TRBJ2-2, with D uncertain. The CDR3 loop spans 14 amino acids. Trimming cost V 6 bases and J 0 bases, with 8 bases left between them. Germline V CDR1 and CDR2: SGHTA, FQGTGA. DNA for the CDR3: TGTGCCAGCAGGGCCAGAACGAACACCGGGGAGCTGTTTTTT. This encodes CASRARTNTGELFF.

This rearrangement joins TRBV14 to TRBJ2-7, with TRBD1 identical over 7 bases. Germline V gives CDR1 SGHDN, CDR2 FVKESK. V was pared by 0 bases and J by 2 bases, with 7 bases of the junction left unmatched. The CDR3 has 16 amino acids. As DNA, the CDR3 is TGTGCCAGCAGCCAAGACAACAGGGGTTTAACCTACGAGCAGTACTTC. This codes for CASSQDNRGLTYEQYF.

The rearrangement links TRBV10-3 to TRBJ1-2; D gene ambiguous. Germline loops: CDR1 ENHRY, CDR2 SYGVKD. This CDR3 region has 15 residues. Trimming shortened V by 4 bases and J by 2 bases, and 14 bases separated the two germline ends. CDR3 DNA sequence: TGTGCCATCAGTGGAAGAACAGAATCCAACTATGGCTACACCTTC. Protein: CAISGRTESNYGYTF.

This chain's CDR3 is CASSPRGTSGRLSAYEQYF. CDR3 bases: TGTGCCAGCAGTCCTCGCGGGACTAGCGGGAGGCTATCCGCGTACGAGCAGTACTTC. The chain uses TRBV27 and TRBJ2-7, with TRBD2 identical over 15 bases. The length of the CDR3 is 19 residues. Per germline, CDR1 MNHEY and CDR2 SMNVEV (reference sequence). With 5 bases clipped from V and 4 bases from J, the junction kept 15 bases outside the gene matches.